The next 11 T cell receptor beta chains were all read from a single sample in a study of cytomegalovirus exposure and HLA in healthy donors. The PCR contained 60 Vbeta and 13 Jbeta primers. The method was immunoSEQ multiplex PCR; TCRdb's version includes in-frame clones alone and lacks a portion of them. The sample holds 200,000 to 250,000 clones. The specimen sequenced was PBMCs. The source of these receptors is a woman in her twenties or thirties in good health and CMV-seropositive.

The chain uses TRBV19 and TRBJ1-1; possible D gene TRBD1, 6 bases. The CDR3 is made up of 14 amino acids. The germline V and J ends were trimmed by 5 bases and 5 bases, with 15 bases remaining between them. Germline CDR1 LNHDA, CDR2 SQIVND (reference sequence). CDR3 nucleotide sequence: TGTGCCAGTAGTCCACAAGGGGGTGGGACTGAAGCTTTCTTT. Its translation: CASSPQGGGTEAFF.

This sequence joins TRBV6-5 and TRBJ2-7; perhaps TRBD1 as D (6 bases). CDR1 and CDR2 from the germline V gene are MNHEY and SVGAGI. This CDR3 is built from 15 residues. V gave up 0 bases and J gave up 3 bases, with 12 bases separating them. The CDR3 spells CASSYSLVRGYEQYF. CDR3 DNA sequence: TGTGCCAGCAGTTACTCGCTGGTCAGGGGCTACGAGCAGTACTTC.

V usage is TRBV7-6 and J usage is TRBJ2-5; D is possibly TRBD2 (5 bases). The V gene's germline CDR1 is SGHVS and CDR2 FNYEAQ. Trimming left V 1 base short and J 4 bases short, with 13 bases between. This CDR3 is 15 amino acids long. The CDR3 sequence: CASSLVEREGETQYF. Here the CDR3 DNA reads TGTGCCAGCAGCTTAGTCGAGCGAGAGGGAGAGACCCAGTACTTC.

This CDR3 reads CASSGWREGRSNIQYF. The DNA for the CDR3 is TGTGCCAGTAGCGGGTGGCGGGAGGGCCGGTCGAACATTCAGTACTTC. J is TRBJ2-4 and V is TRBV19; 9 bases line up with TRBD2. Germline V gives CDR1 LNHDA, CDR2 SQIVND (reference sequence). The CDR3 is 16 residues long. Losses at the gene ends were 6 bases for V and 7 bases for J; bases not matched to a gene: 13.

In nucleotides, the CDR3 is TGTGCCAGCAGTGGGGGACAGGTGGGCACTGAAGCTTTCTTT. Its protein product is CASSGGQVGTEAFF. The chain uses TRBV2 and TRBJ1-1, with 8 bases aligning to TRBD1. Germline V gives CDR1 SNHLY, CDR2 FYNNEI. The V segment lost 4 bases and the J segment 4 bases; nucleotides outside the gene matches: 5. This CDR3 has 14 residues. The full variable domain, in which reference TRBV2 and TRBJ1-1 provide the parts outside the CDR3, is EPEVTQTPSHQVTQMGQEVILRCVPISNHLYFYWYRQILGQKVEFLVSFYNNEISEKSEIFDDQFSVERPDGSNFTLKIRSTKLEDSAMYFCASSGGQVGTEAFFGQGTRLTVV.

The V call is TRBV7-2, the J call TRBJ1-3; D ambiguous. The CDR3 has 17 residues. V was cut by 2 bases and J by 0 bases, with 14 bases left in between. CDR1 and CDR2 (germline): SGHTA, FQGNSA. This CDR3 reads CASSLFSGESSGNTIYF. The CDR3 DNA reads as TGTGCCAGCAGCTTATTTTCGGGTGAGAGCTCTGGAAACACCATATATTTT.

The V and J genes are TRBV10-1 and TRBJ1-2; 7 bases line up with TRBD1. CDR3 length equals 14 residues. The V segment lost 7 bases and the J segment 4 bases; nucleotides outside the gene matches: 9. Germline-derived CDR1 and CDR2 are WNHNN and SYGVQD (reference sequence). CDR3 DNA sequence: TGCGCCAGCAACACAGAGGGGGCCCTCTATGGCTACACCTTC. Residues: CASNTEGALYGYTF.

This chain links TRBV6-6 with TRBJ2-7; 9 bases are shared with TRBD2. Germline V gene lookup returns CDR1 MNHNY and CDR2 SVGAGI (reference sequence). The J segment lost 9 bases and the V segment lost 2 bases, leaving 11 bases of the junction unmatched. CDR3 length: 15 residues. CDR3 protein: CASSYTQGLADRQYF. The CDR3 nucleotides read TGTGCCAGCAGTTACACCCAGGGACTAGCCGATAGGCAGTACTTC.

The CDR3 region has the DNA TGTGCCAGTTCGCAGGGTACTGTCGAGCAGTACTTC. Its translation: CASSQGTVEQYF. This chain links TRBV25-1 with TRBJ2-7; tentatively, D is TRBD1 (5 bases). The V and J ends lost 9 bases and 6 bases respectively, with 15 bases between them. There are 12 residues in the CDR3. Germline loops: CDR1 MGHDK, CDR2 SYGVNS.

In DNA form, the CDR3 reads TGTGCCAGCAGCGTAGGGGGCAGGGGGATCCACGAGCAGTACTTC. Amino acid sequence: CASSVGGRGIHEQYF. The V and J genes are TRBV9 and TRBJ2-7; TRBD1 agrees at 7 bases. V lost 0 bases to trimming and J lost 5 bases; unmatched junction nucleotides: 8. Germline assignment: CDR1 SGDLS and CDR2 YYNGEE. The CDR3 loop spans 15 amino acids.

This chain connects TRBV19 to TRBJ1-1, with TRBD1 matching over 8 bases. This CDR3 has 15 amino acids. In germline, CDR1 is LNHDA, CDR2 SQIVND (reference sequence). V lost 1 base, J lost 4 bases, and 5 bases stayed unmatched. DNA of the CDR3: TGTGCCAGTAGTATAGCGGACAGGGCGGGCACTGAAGCTTTCTTT. Translation gives CASSIADRAGTEAFF.